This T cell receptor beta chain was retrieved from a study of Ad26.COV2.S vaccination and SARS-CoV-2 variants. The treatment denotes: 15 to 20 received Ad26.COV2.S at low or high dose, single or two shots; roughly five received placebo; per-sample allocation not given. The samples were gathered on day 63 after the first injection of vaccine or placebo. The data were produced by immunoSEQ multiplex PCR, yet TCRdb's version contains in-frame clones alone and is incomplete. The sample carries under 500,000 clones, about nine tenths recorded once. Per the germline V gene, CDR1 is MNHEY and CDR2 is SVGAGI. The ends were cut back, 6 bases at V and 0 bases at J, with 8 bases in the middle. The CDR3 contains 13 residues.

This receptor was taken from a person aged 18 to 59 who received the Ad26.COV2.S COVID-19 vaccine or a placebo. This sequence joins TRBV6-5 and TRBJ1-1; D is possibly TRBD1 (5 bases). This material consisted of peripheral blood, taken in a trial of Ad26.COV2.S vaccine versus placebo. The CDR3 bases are TGTGCCAGCAGCGACAGCCTGAACACTGAAGCTTTCTTT. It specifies CASSDSLNTEAFF.